These 11 T cell receptor beta chains share one sample of origin, sequenced in a study of T cell responses to AZD1222 COVID-19 vaccine. TCRdb's copy holds only in-frame clones and misses some; the assay was immunoSEQ multiplex PCR. This table holds roughly 53,000 clones, roughly 84% found once. The source was peripheral blood, collected on day 0 of AZD1222 vaccination. The receptor source for this set is an adult in good health.

J is TRBJ1-3 and V is TRBV18, with D perhaps matching TRBD1 (5 bases). V gave up 1 base and J gave up 0 bases, with 13 bases separating them. The CDR3 totals 17 residues. CDR1 and CDR2 from the germline V gene are KGHSH and LQKENI. This CDR3 is CASSPRSGSLSGNTIYF. Written as DNA, the CDR3 is TGTGCCAGCTCACCACGGTCAGGGTCCCTCTCTGGAAACACCATATATTTT.

V and J are TRBV19 and TRBJ2-7, with TRBD1 matching 9 bases. Germline CDR1 reads LNHDA; CDR2 reads SQIVND (reference sequence). This CDR3 has 15 residues. The V and J ends lost 5 bases and 2 bases, in that order; junction bases with no gene match: 7. CDR3 sequence reads: CASSSKGQGTYEQYF. The DNA for the CDR3 is TGTGCCAGTAGTTCCAAAGGACAGGGGACCTACGAGCAGTACTTC.

The gene calls are TRBV5-4 and TRBJ2-7; 12 nucleotides line up with TRBD2. The junction had 4 bases not matched to a gene; V was cut back by 0 bases and J by 6 bases. This CDR3 region has 15 residues. The germline CDR1 and CDR2 sequences are SGHNT and YYREEE (reference sequence). CDR3 bases: TGTGCCAGCAGCTTGGAGACTAGCGGGAGTCTCGAGCAGTACTTC. Protein product: CASSLETSGSLEQYF.

The chain is built from TRBV29-1 and TRBJ2-1, with TRBD2 matching 9 bases. Germline CDR1 is SQVTM and CDR2 is ANQGSEA. The CDR3 loop spans 15 amino acids. Trimming cost V 6 bases and J 1 base; bases outside gene matches: 7. The CDR3 protein is CSVTSSGMSYNEQFF. Written as DNA, the CDR3 is TGCAGCGTAACGTCTAGCGGGATGTCCTACAATGAGCAGTTCTTC.

This clone was observed a single time. For the CDR3, the DNA is TGCGCCAGCAGCTGGGACAGGGCGGATGGCTACACCTTC. Amino acids: CASSWDRADGYTF. The gene calls are TRBV4-1 and TRBJ1-2, with 9 bases fitting TRBD1. The CDR3 is made up of 13 amino acids. Trimming removed 5 bases from V and 6 bases from J; junction bases left unmatched: 4. Germline V lookup: CDR1 MGHRA, CDR2 YSYEKL.

The rearrangement uses TRBV18 and TRBJ2-2, with D possibly matching TRBD1 (6 bases). Between the trimmed V and J ends, which lost 1 base and 4 bases, there was a span of 13 bases. The CDR3 length is 16 residues. Germline-derived CDR1 and CDR2 are KGHSH and LQKENI. For the CDR3, the DNA is TGTGCCAGCTCACCACTGGTGGGCAGGGGCACCGGGGAGCTGTTTTTT. As protein: CASSPLVGRGTGELFF.

The genes are TRBV11-3 and TRBJ1-1; D perhaps matches TRBD1 (5 bases). Trimming stripped 2 bases from V and 6 bases from J, with 7 bases between. CDR1 is SGHNT and CDR2 is YENEEA in the germline V gene. This CDR3 has 12 residues. The CDR3: CASSLLGAEAFF. The CDR3 nucleotides read TGTGCCAGCAGCTTATTAGGGGCTGAAGCTTTCTTT.

The chain combines TRBV3-1 (or the pseudogene TRBV3-2) with TRBJ2-7, with a weak D call TRBD2 (6 bases). The germline V gene has CDR1 LGHDT and CDR2 YNNKEL (reference sequence). CDR3 length equals 16 residues. V lost 1 base and J 0 bases, leaving 13 bases between the germline ends. The chain's CDR3 is CASSQGVGGISYEQYF. The CDR3 DNA sequence: TGTGCCAGCAGCCAAGGTGTCGGAGGGATCTCCTACGAGCAGTACTTC.

This clone was observed a single time. The chain combines TRBV3-1 (or the pseudogene TRBV3-2) with TRBJ2-3, with 7 bases fitting TRBD2. V was clipped by 0 bases and J by 0 bases; unmatched bases: 3. The length of the CDR3 is 16 residues. Germline V gene lookup returns CDR1 LGHDT and CDR2 YNNKEL (reference sequence). The CDR3 reads CASSQDLTSSTDTQYF. CDR3 DNA: TGTGCCAGCAGCCAAGATCTGACTAGCAGCACAGATACGCAGTATTTT.

This chain links TRBV4-3 with TRBJ2-7; no firm D call. Trimming stripped 0 bases from V and 1 base from J, with 10 bases between. Germline CDR1 is LGHNA and CDR2 is YSLEER. There are 15 residues in the CDR3. CDR3 bases: TGCGCCAGCAGCCAAGATCTACGTGGGTCCTACGAGCAGTACTTC. Translation gives CASSQDLRGSYEQYF.

The rearrangement uses TRBV5-1 and TRBJ1-6, with no clear D. The CDR3 covers 14 residues. V was trimmed by 0 bases and J by 5 bases, leaving 6 bases between them. Germline CDR1 reads SGHRS; CDR2 reads YFSETQ. CDR3 amino acids: CASSLVQDNSPLHF. For the CDR3, the DNA is TGCGCCAGCAGCTTGGTTCAGGATAATTCACCCCTCCACTTT.